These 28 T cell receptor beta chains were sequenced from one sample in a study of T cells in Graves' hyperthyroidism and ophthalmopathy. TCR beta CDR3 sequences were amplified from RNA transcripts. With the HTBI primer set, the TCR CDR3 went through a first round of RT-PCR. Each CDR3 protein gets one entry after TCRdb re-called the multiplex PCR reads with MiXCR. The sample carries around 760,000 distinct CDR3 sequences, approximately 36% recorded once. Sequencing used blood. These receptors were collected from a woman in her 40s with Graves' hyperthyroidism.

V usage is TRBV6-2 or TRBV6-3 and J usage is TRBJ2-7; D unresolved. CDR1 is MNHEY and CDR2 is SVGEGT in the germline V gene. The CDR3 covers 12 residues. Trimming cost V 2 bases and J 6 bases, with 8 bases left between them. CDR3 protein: CASSYPAAEQYF. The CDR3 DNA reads TGTGCCAGCAGTTACCCCGCAGCCGAGCAGTACTTC.

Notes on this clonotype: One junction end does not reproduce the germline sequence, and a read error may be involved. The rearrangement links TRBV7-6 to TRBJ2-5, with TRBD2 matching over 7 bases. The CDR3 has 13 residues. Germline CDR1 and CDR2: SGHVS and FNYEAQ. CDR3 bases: TGCGCCAGCAGCCAAGAGGCTAGCGGGACCCAGTACTTC. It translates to CASSQEASGTQYF.

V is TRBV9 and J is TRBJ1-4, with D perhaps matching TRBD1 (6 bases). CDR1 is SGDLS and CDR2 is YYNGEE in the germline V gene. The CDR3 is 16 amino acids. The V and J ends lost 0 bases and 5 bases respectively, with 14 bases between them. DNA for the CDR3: TGTGCCAGCAGCGTAGGGGGGGCTTTTTTGAATGAAAAACTGTTTTTT. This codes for CASSVGGAFLNEKLFF.

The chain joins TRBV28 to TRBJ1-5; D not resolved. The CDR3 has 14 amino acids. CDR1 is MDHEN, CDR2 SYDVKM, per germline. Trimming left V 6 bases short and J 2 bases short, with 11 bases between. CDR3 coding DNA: TGTGCCAGCAGCCTCGTGATTGGCAATCAGCCCCAGCATTTT. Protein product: CASSLVIGNQPQHF.

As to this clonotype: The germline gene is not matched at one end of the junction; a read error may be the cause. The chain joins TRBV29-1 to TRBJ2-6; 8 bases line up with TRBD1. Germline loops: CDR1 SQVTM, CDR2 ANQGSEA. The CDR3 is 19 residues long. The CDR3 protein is CSVDDGVGTGDSGANLLTF. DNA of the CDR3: TGCAGCGTTGACGACGGGGTAGGGACAGGCGACTCTGGGGCCAACCTCCTGACTTTC.

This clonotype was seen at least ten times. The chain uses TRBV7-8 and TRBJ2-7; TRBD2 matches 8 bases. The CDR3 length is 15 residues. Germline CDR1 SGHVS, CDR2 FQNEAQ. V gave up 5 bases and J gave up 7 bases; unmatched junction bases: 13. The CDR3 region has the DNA TGTGCCAGCAGCCGGGAGGGACACCCCTCGGGAGAGCAGTACTTC. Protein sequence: CASSREGHPSGEQYF.

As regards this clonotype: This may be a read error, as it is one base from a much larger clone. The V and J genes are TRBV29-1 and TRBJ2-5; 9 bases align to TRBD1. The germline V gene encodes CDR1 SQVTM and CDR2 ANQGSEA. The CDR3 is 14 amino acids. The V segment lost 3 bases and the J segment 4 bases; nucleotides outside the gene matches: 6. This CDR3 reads CSVDNRGRGETQYF. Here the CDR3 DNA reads TGCAGCGTTGACAACAGGGGGCGAGGAGAGACCCAGTACTTC.

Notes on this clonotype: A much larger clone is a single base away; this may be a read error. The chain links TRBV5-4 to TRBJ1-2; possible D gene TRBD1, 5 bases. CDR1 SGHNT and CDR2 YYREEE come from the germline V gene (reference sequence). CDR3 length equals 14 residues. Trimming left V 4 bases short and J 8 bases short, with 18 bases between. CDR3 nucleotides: TGTGCCAGCAGCAAACTCGAGGCAGGGTTCGGCTACACCTTC. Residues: CASSKLEAGFGYTF. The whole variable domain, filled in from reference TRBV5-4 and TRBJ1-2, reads ETGVTQSPTHLIKTRGQQVTLRCSSQSGHNTVSWYQQALGQGPQFIFQYYREEENGRGNFPPRFSGLQFPNYSSELNVNALELDDSALYLCASSKLEAGFGYTFGSGTRLTVV.

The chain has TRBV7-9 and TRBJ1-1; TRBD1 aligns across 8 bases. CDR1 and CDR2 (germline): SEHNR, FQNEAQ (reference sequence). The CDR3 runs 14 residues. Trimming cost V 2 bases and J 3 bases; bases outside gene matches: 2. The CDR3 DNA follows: TGTGCCAGCAGCTTAAAGGACAGGGACACTGAAGCTTTCTTT. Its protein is CASSLKDRDTEAFF. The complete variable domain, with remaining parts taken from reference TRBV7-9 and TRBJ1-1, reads DTGVSQNPRHKITKRGQNVTFRCDPISEHNRLYWYRQTLGQGPEFLTYFQNEAQLEKSRLLSDRFSAERPKGSFSTLEIQRTEQGDSAMYLCASSLKDRDTEAFFGQGTRLTVV.

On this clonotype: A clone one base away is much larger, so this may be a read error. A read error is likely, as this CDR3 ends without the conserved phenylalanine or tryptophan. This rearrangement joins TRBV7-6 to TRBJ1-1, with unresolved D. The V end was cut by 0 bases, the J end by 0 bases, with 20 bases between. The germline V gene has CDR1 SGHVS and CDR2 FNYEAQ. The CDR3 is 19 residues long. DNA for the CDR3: TGTGCCAGCAGCTTAGCGGCCGGACGGAAAGATATAATGAACACTGAAGCTTTCTCT. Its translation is CASSLAAGRKDIMNTEAFS.

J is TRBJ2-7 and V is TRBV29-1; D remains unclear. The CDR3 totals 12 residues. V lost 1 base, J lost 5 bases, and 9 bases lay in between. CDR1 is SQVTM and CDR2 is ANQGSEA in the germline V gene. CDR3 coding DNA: TGCAGCGTTGAAGGCATAGGAAACGAGCAGTACTTC. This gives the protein CSVEGIGNEQYF.

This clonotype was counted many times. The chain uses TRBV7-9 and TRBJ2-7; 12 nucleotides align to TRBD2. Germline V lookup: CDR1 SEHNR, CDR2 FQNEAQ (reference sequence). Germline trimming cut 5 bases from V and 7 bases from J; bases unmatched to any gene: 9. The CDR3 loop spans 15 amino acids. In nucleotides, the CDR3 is TGTGCCAGCAGCACCCGACTAGCGGGAGTGGGGGAGCAGTACTTC. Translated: CASSTRLAGVGEQYF.

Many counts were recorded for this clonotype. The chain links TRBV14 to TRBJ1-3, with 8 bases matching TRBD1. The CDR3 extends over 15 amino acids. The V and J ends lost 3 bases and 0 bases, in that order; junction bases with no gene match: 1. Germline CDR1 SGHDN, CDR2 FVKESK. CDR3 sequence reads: CASSHGTGSGNTIYF. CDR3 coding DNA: TGTGCCAGCAGCCACGGGACAGGCTCTGGAAACACCATATATTTT.

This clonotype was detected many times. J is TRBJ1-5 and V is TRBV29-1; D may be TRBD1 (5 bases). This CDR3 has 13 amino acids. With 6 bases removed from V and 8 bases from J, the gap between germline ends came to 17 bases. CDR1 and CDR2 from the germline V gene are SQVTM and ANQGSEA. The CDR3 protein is CSVARDPGEPQHF. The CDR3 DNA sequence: TGCAGCGTAGCTCGGGACCCAGGTGAGCCCCAGCATTTT.

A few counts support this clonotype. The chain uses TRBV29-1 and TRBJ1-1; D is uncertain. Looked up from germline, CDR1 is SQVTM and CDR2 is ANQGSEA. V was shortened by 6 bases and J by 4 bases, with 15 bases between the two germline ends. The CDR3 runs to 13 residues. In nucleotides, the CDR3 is TGCAGCGTGGAAATAACATTCGGCACTGAAGCTTTCTTT. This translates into CSVEITFGTEAFF.

In nucleotides, the CDR3 is TGCAGCGTCGATACCGGGACAGCGTCCGAAAAACTGTTTTTT. The encoded protein is CSVDTGTASEKLFF. The genes are TRBV29-1 and TRBJ1-4; 7 nucleotides match TRBD1. The trim removed 6 bases at V and 8 bases at J, leaving 12 bases unmatched. Germline lookup yields CDR1 SQVTM and CDR2 ANQGSEA. The CDR3 is 14 amino acids.

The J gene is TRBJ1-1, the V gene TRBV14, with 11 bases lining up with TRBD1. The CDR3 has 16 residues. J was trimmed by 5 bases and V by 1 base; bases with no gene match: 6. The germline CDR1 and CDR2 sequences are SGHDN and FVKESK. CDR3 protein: CASSQAGQGAKTEAFF. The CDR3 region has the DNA TGTGCCAGCAGCCAAGCTGGACAGGGGGCAAAGACTGAAGCTTTCTTT.

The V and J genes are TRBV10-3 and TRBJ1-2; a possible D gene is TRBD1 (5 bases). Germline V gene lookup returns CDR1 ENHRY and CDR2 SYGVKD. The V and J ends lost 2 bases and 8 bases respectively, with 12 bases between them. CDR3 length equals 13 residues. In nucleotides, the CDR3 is TGTGCCATCAGTGAGAAAGTGGACACCGGCTACACCTTC. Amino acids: CAISEKVDTGYTF.

In DNA, the CDR3 is TGTGCCAGCAGTTTAAGCGTCTCCACTGCGGGGAACACTGAAGCTTTCTTT. It translates to CASSLSVSTAGNTEAFF. The chain couples TRBV7-2 to TRBJ1-1; D not certain. Looked up from germline, CDR1 is SGHTA and CDR2 is FQGNSA. V gave up 6 bases and J gave up 1 base, with 21 bases separating them. The CDR3 length is 17 residues.

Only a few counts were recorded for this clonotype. CDR3 bases: TGTGCCAGCAGCTTTCAGGGGGCATCGGGGGAGCTGTTTTTT. Its translation is CASSFQGASGELFF. This chain joins TRBV5-4 and TRBJ2-2; TRBD1 aligns across 8 bases. The CDR3 loop spans 14 amino acids. Germline lookup yields CDR1 SGHNT and CDR2 YYREEE (reference sequence). The V segment lost 2 bases and the J segment 8 bases; nucleotides outside the gene matches: 5.

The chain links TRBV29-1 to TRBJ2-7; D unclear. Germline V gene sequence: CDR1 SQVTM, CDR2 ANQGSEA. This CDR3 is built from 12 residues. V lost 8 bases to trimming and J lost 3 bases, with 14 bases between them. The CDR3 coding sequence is TGCAGCAGCCAAGGCAGGTGCTACGAGCAGTACTTC. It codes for CSSQGRCYEQYF.

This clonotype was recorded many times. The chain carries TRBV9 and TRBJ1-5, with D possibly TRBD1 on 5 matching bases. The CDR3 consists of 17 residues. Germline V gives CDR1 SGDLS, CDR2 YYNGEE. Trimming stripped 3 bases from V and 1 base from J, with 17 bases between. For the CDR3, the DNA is TGTGCCAGCAGCGCCTTCAAAGGGGCAGGGAGCAATCAGCCCCAGCATTTT. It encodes CASSAFKGAGSNQPQHF.

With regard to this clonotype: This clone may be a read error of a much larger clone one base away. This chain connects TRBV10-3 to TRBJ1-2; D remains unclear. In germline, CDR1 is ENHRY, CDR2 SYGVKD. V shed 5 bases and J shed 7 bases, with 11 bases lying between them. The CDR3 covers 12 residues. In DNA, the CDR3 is TGTGCCATCAGTCGCCTAGAGCGTGGCTACACCTTC. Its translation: CAISRLERGYTF.

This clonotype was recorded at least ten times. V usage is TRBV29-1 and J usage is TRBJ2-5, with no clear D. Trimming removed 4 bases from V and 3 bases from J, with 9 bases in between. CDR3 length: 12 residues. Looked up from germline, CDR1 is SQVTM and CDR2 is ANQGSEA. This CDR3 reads CSVGVYEETQYF. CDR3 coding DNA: TGCAGCGTTGGAGTTTACGAAGAGACCCAGTACTTC. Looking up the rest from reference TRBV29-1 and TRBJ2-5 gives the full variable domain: SAVISQKPSRDICQRGTSLTIQCQVDSQVTMMFWYRQQPGQSLTLIATANQGSEATYESGFVIDKFPISRPNLTFSTLTVSNMSPEDSSIYLCSVGVYEETQYFGPGTRLLVL.

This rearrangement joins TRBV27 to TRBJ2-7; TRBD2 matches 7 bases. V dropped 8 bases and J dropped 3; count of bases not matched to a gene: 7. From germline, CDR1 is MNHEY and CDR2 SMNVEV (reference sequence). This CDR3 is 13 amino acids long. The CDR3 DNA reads TGTGCCAGCTCACGGGGGGTGAACTACGAGCAGTACTTC. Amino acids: CASSRGVNYEQYF.

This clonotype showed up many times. The CDR3 bases are TGTGCCAGCAGCTCAAGTCCCGGCAAGACCCAGTACTTC. Protein product: CASSSSPGKTQYF. The chain uses TRBV7-9 and TRBJ2-5; no clear D. The ends were cut back, 4 bases at V and 6 bases at J, with 12 bases in the middle. The CDR3 is 13 amino acids. Germline CDR1 and CDR2: SEHNR and FQNEAQ (reference sequence). The whole variable domain, remainder taken from reference TRBV7-9 and TRBJ2-5, is DTGVSQNPRHKITKRGQNVTFRCDPISEHNRLYWYRQTLGQGPEFLTYFQNEAQLEKSRLLSDRFSAERPKGSFSTLEIQRTEQGDSAMYLCASSSSPGKTQYFGPGTRLLVL.

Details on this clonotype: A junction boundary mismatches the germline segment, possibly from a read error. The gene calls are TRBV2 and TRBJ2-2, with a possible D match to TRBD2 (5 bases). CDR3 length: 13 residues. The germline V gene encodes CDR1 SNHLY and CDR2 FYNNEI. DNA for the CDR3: TGTGCCAGCAGTGCCGGGAACACCGGGGAGCTGGTTTTT. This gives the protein CASSAGNTGELVF. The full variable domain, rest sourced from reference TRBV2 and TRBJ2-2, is EPEVTQTPSHQVTQMGQEVILRCVPISNHLYFYWYRQILGQKVEFLVSFYNNEISEKSEIFDDQFSVERPDGSNFTLKIRSTKLEDSAMYFCASSAGNTGELVFGEGSRLTVL.

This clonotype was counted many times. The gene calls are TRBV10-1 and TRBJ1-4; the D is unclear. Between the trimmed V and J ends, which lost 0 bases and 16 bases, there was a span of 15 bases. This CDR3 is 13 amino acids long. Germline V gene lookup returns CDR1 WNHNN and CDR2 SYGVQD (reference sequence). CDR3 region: CASSESIRARKFF. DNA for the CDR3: TGCGCCAGCAGTGAGTCGATTCGGGCCCGAAAGTTTTTT.